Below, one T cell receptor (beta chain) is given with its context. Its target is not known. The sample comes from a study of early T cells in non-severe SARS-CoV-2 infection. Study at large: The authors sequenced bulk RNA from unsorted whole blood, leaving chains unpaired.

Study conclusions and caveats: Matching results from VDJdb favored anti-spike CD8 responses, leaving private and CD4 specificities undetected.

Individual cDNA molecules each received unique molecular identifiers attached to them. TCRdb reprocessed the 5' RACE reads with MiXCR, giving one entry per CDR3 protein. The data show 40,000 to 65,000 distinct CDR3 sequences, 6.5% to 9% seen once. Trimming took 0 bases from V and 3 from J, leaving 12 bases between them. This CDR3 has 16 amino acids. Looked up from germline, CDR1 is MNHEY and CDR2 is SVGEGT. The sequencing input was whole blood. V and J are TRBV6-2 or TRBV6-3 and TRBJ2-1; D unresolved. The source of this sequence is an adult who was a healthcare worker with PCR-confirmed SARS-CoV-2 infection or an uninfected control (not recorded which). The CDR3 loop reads CASSYSSHSLYNEQFF. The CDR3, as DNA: TGTGCCAGCAGTTACTCAAGCCATTCACTCTACAATGAGCAGTTCTTC.